This T cell receptor (beta chain) appears in the sequencing data of a study of T-cell reconstitution after alpha-beta-depleted transplantation in children. CDR1 MNHEY and CDR2 SMNVEV come from the germline V gene (reference sequence). The ends were cut back, 0 bases at V and 4 bases at J, with 19 bases in the middle. CDR3 length: 17 amino acids. TCRbeta library preparation incorporated unique molecular identifiers. TCRdb reanalysed the PCR reads using MiXCR and keeps one entry per CDR3 protein. This table has some 100,000 distinct CDR3 sequences, roughly a sixth appearing once. The sample here was PBMCs, mostly from graft donor cells, taken 180 days after TCRalphabeta/CD19-depleted stem cell transplant. The genes are TRBV27 and TRBJ2-7; D possibly corresponds to TRBD1 (5 bases). The receptor was derived from a male patient between 2 and 9 years old who had a stem cell transplant for acute lymphoblastic leukemia, so the T cells may come from the graft donor. CDR3 nucleotides: TGTGCCAGCAGTTTATCAAGGGGCGGTCCAGGGCGATACGAGCAGTACTTC. It specifies CASSLSRGGPGRYEQYF.